These T cell receptor beta chains were read from a single sample in a study of blood T cell repertoires in COVID-19. TCRdb's table, derived via immunoSEQ multiplex PCR, lists solely in-frame clones and lacks some. The sample lists roughly 140,000 clones, roughly 84% occurring once. Source material: peripheral blood. The origin of the receptors is a man aged 65 to 79 with acute or convalescent COVID-19. Both conserved end residues are part of each CDR3. The D gene is left open where the match is weak. A clone size is listed for some rows: how often the clone was seen (once, few, many), or a class if it is expanded.

>.|TRBV30|.|TRBJ1-5
CAWSRAGDQPQHF
TGTGCCTGGAGTCGGGCAGGGGATCAGCCCCAGCATTTT
>.|TRBV9|.|TRBJ2-4
CASSALPGGAKNIQYF
TGTGCCAGCAGCGCCCTCCCAGGTGGAGCCAAAAACATTCAGTACTTC
>.|TRBV30|.|TRBJ1-5
CAWGPNQPQHF
TGTGCCTGGGGCCCTAATCAGCCCCAGCATTTT
>.|TRBV7-2|.|TRBJ2-7
CASSPETSRRPYF
TGTGCCAGCAGCCCGGAGACTAGTAGGCGTCCGTACTTC
>.|TRBV18|TRBD1|TRBJ1-4
CASSPSTGFGKLFF
TGTGCCAGCTCACCCTCGACAGGGTTCGGAAAACTGTTTTTT
>.|TRBV7-9|.|TRBJ2-5
CASSPKQGRETQYF
TGTGCCAGCAGCCCAAAACAGGGTCGGGAGACCCAGTACTTC
>.|TRBV4-2|TRBD1|TRBJ1-1
CASSRQTGTGNTEAFF
TGTGCCAGCAGCCGACAAACCGGGACAGGGAACACTGAAGCTTTCTTT
>.|TRBV7-6|.|TRBJ1-3
CASSLALGARGNTIYF
TGTGCCAGCAGCTTAGCGCTAGGGGCTCGAGGAAACACCATATATTTT
>.|TRBV19|.|TRBJ2-5
CASSSQGGETQYF
TGTGCCAGTAGTAGCCAGGGGGGTGAGACCCAGTACTTC
>.|TRBV28|TRBD1|TRBJ1-4
CASSSQGAGNEKLFF
TGTGCCAGCAGTTCGCAGGGGGCTGGTAATGAAAAACTGTTTTTT
>.|TRBV15|.|TRBJ1-4
CATSRAGVSEKLFF
TGTGCCACCAGCAGAGCAGGGGTTAGTGAAAAACTGTTTTTT
>.|TRBV18|.|TRBJ1-3
CASSPGPYNYTGNTIYF
TGTGCCAGCTCACCAGGTCCATACAATTACACTGGAAACACCATATATTTT
>.|TRBV2|.|TRBJ2-3
CASESGLPVDTQYF
TGTGCCAGCGAATCGGGACTGCCGGTGGATACGCAGTATTTT
>.|TRBV18|TRBD1|TRBJ2-1
CASSPRDREYNEQFF
TGTGCCAGCTCTCCACGAGACAGGGAGTACAATGAGCAGTTCTTC
>few|TRBV19|TRBD1|TRBJ2-7
CASSDRGRVSSYEQYF
TGTGCCAGTAGTGACAGGGGACGGGTAAGCTCCTACGAGCAGTACTTC
>.|TRBV7-2|.|TRBJ2-1
CASRNAGQANEQFF
TGTGCCAGCAGAAACGCGGGCCAGGCGAATGAGCAGTTCTTC
>.|TRBV5-1|TRBD2|TRBJ2-2
CASSLVGLASGELFF
TGCGCCAGCAGCTTAGTGGGACTAGCATCCGGGGAGCTGTTTTTT
>.|TRBV27|TRBD1|TRBJ2-5
CASRGQGKETQYF
TGTGCCAGCCGGGGACAGGGGAAAGAGACCCAGTACTTC
>.|TRBV9|.|TRBJ2-7
CASSPQSLLSYEQYF
TGTGCCAGCAGCCCCCAATCGCTCCTCAGCTACGAGCAGTACTTC
>few|TRBV23-1|TRBD1|TRBJ2-3
CASRTGGAPDTQYF
TGCGCCAGCAGAACAGGGGGCGCCCCAGATACGCAGTATTTT
>once|TRBV4-1|TRBD1|TRBJ2-7
CASSHQPGQGSPYEQYF
TGCGCCAGCAGCCACCAGCCGGGACAGGGGTCCCCCTACGAGCAGTACTTC
>.|TRBV6-5|.|TRBJ2-3
CASGGGGGTDTQYF
TGTGCCAGCGGAGGGGGGGGCGGGACAGATACGCAGTATTTT
>.|TRBV4-2|TRBD1|TRBJ1-5
CASSQETGGIPQPQHF
TGTGCCAGCAGCCAAGAGACAGGGGGCATCCCTCAGCCCCAGCATTTT
>once|TRBV10-2|.|TRBJ2-2
CASSTTNLAGELFF
TGCGCCAGCAGTACGACTAACCTTGCCGGGGAGCTGTTTTTT
>.|TRBV5-1|.|TRBJ1-1
CASSLGPGGTEAFF
TGCGCCAGCAGCTTGGGTCCCGGGGGCACTGAAGCTTTCTTT
>once|TRBV6-6|TRBD1|TRBJ2-7
CASSTVWGQTTYEQYF
TGTGCCAGCAGTACCGTGTGGGGACAGACCACCTACGAGCAGTACTTC
>.|TRBV5-1|TRBD1|TRBJ2-7
CASSQGQGEKEYF
TGCGCCAGCAGCCAGGGACAGGGAGAAAAAGAGTACTTC
>.|TRBV18|TRBD1|TRBJ2-1
CASSQDRAANNEQFF
TGTGCCAGCTCACAGGACAGGGCAGCCAACAATGAGCAGTTCTTC
>.|TRBV5-1|TRBD2|TRBJ2-5
CASSLAGTSGGETQYF
TGCGCCAGCAGCTTGGCCGGAACTAGCGGGGGGGAGACCCAGTACTTC
>.|TRBV15|.|TRBJ2-7
CATNPRLNYEEQYF
TGTGCCACCAATCCGAGGCTAAACTACGAGGAGCAGTACTTC
>once|TRBV5-1|.|TRBJ1-1
CASRETGKGAEAFF
TGCGCCAGCAGAGAAACAGGGAAGGGGGCTGAAGCTTTCTTT
>.|TRBV5-1|.|TRBJ2-1
CASSWGPMRGSPSNEQFF
TGCGCCAGCAGCTGGGGCCCCATGCGGGGCTCCCCGTCCAATGAGCAGTTCTTC